The 16 T cell receptor beta chains listed next were all sequenced from one sample in a study of blood T cell repertoires in COVID-19. Clones were sequenced by immunoSEQ multiplex PCR, and TCRdb holds only the in-frame ones, with some missing. The sample consists of a few hundred thousand clones, approximately 84% of them appearing once. What was sequenced was PBMCs or T cells enriched from blood (not recorded which). These receptor sequences come from a man aged 35 to 55 who had recovered from COVID-19.

The gene calls are TRBV6-5 and TRBJ2-2; TRBD2 aligns across 7 bases. CDR3 size: 15 residues. J was trimmed by 7 bases and V by 0 bases; bases with no gene match: 5. Germline-derived CDR1 and CDR2 are MNHEY and SVGAGI. The CDR3 spells CASSYSEGRGGELFF. In DNA form, the CDR3 reads TGTGCCAGCAGTTACTCTGAGGGGAGGGGCGGGGAGCTGTTTTTT.

This chain uses TRBV27 with TRBJ1-1; 11 nucleotides align to TRBD1. This CDR3 comprises 16 residues. The germline CDR1 and CDR2 sequences are MNHEY and SMNVEV (reference sequence). V lost 5 bases to trimming and J lost 1 base; unmatched junction nucleotides: 6. This CDR3 reads CASSPWTGGRNTEAFF. The CDR3 bases are TGTGCCAGCAGTCCATGGACAGGGGGCCGGAACACTGAAGCTTTCTTT.

The genes are TRBV11-1 and TRBJ2-2; 7 bases match TRBD1. CDR3 length: 15 residues. J lost 2 bases, V lost 5 bases, and 5 bases had no gene match. CDR1 is SGHAT and CDR2 is FQDESV in the germline V gene (reference sequence). The CDR3 DNA is TGTGCCAGCAGCCAGGGGACAGCAAACACCGGGGAGCTGTTTTTT. Amino acid sequence: CASSQGTANTGELFF.

This chain uses TRBV5-1 with TRBJ1-6; a possible D gene is TRBD1 (5 bases). Germline CDR1 SGHRS, CDR2 YFSETQ. Trimming shortened V by 6 bases and J by 8 bases, and 12 bases separated the two germline ends. CDR3 length: 13 residues. CDR3 nucleotide sequence: TGCGCCAGCACCCTCGACAGTCATTCACCCCTCCACTTT. This codes for CASTLDSHSPLHF.

The chain joins TRBV5-5 to TRBJ1-2; D gene uncertain. This CDR3 comprises 16 residues. Trimming took 0 bases from V and 3 from J, leaving 15 bases between them. Looked up from germline, CDR1 is SGHKS and CDR2 is YYEKEE (reference sequence). In DNA form, the CDR3 reads TGTGCCAGCAGCTTGGTGCTTCGGGGAGACTACTATGGCTACACCTTC. Translated: CASSLVLRGDYYGYTF.

The rearrangement uses TRBV18 and TRBJ1-4; D possibly corresponds to TRBD1 (5 bases). Looked up from germline, CDR1 is KGHSH and CDR2 is LQKENI. This CDR3 comprises 14 residues. V was clipped by 2 bases and J by 5 bases, with 9 bases between them. The CDR3 bases are TGTGCCAGCTCACCAGCGGGGCTCAATGAAAAACTGTTTTTT. Protein product: CASSPAGLNEKLFF.

This clone was found once. V usage is TRBV6-5 and J usage is TRBJ2-7; D gene uncertain. Between the trimmed V and J ends, which lost 5 bases and 5 bases, there was a span of 10 bases. The CDR3 covers 12 residues. Germline V gene sequence: CDR1 MNHEY, CDR2 SVGAGI. CDR3 in amino acids: CASSPEPHEQYF. The CDR3 nucleotides read TGTGCCAGCAGTCCGGAGCCCCACGAGCAGTACTTC.

V gene TRBV6-6 combines with J gene TRBJ1-5; 10 bases are a match to TRBD1. Per the germline V gene, CDR1 is MNHNY and CDR2 is SVGAGI (reference sequence). The CDR3 runs 17 residues. V shed 5 bases and J 6 bases; nucleotides not matched to a gene: 13. The CDR3 nucleotides are TGTGCCAGCAGTCTGAGACCCGGGACAGGGGAGGGTCAGCCCCAGCATTTT. It codes for CASSLRPGTGEGQPQHF.

Only one count was recorded for this clone. V usage is TRBV5-5 and J usage is TRBJ2-2; TRBD1 matches 10 bases. The germline V gene encodes CDR1 SGHKS and CDR2 YYEKEE (reference sequence). The CDR3 has 16 residues. The ends lost 5 bases at V and 4 bases at J; junction bases unmatched: 8. CDR3 in amino acids: CASSSGTGVRTGELFF. The DNA for the CDR3 is TGTGCCAGCAGTTCTGGGACAGGGGTTCGCACCGGGGAGCTGTTTTTT.

The V gene is TRBV25-1, the J gene TRBJ2-1; 10 nucleotides match TRBD2. Trimming removed 3 bases from V and 7 bases from J; junction bases left unmatched: 12. In germline, CDR1 is MGHDK, CDR2 SYGVNS. There are 17 residues in the CDR3. CDR3 bases: TGTGCCAGCAGTGACGCAGCGGGAGGGCCTATTGCGAATGAGCAGTTCTTC. It translates to CASSDAAGGPIANEQFF.

In its sample, this clone was seen a few times. J is TRBJ1-1 and V is TRBV19; 7 positions match TRBD1. The CDR3 loop spans 13 amino acids. From germline, CDR1 is LNHDA and CDR2 SQIVND (reference sequence). The V segment lost 6 bases and the J segment 3 bases; nucleotides outside the gene matches: 4. Here the CDR3 DNA reads TGTGCCAGTAGAGATACAGGGGACACTGAAGCTTTCTTT. This codes for CASRDTGDTEAFF.

This chain joins TRBV28 and TRBJ1-3; possible D gene TRBD1, 5 bases. This CDR3 contains 14 residues. Germline-derived CDR1 and CDR2 are MDHEN and SYDVKM. V dropped 1 base and J dropped 5 bases, with 9 bases sitting between them. The CDR3 region is CASSLFGARNTIYF. DNA of the CDR3: TGTGCCAGCAGTTTATTTGGGGCCCGAAACACCATATATTTT.

The chain couples TRBV28 to TRBJ1-2; D is unclear. Germline V gene lookup returns CDR1 MDHEN and CDR2 SYDVKM. This CDR3 region has 15 residues. V dropped 6 bases and J dropped 0 bases, with 14 bases sitting between them. The CDR3 spells CASSLEGLANYGYTF. The CDR3 region has the DNA TGTGCCAGCAGCTTGGAGGGTCTAGCTAACTATGGCTACACCTTC.

V usage is TRBV5-3 and J usage is TRBJ1-2, with D perhaps TRBD1 (5 bases). TRBV5-3 falls under the ORF class, with uncertain function. The V gene lost 1 base and the J gene lost 3 bases, with 13 bases spanning the gap. This CDR3 comprises 15 residues. As DNA, the CDR3 is TGTGCCAGAAGCTTGAAAGGGGTCGGCGACTATGGCTACACCTTC. It translates to CARSLKGVGDYGYTF.

The chain employs TRBV4-3 and TRBJ1-4, with a tentative D call TRBD1 (6 bases). V was shortened by 0 bases and J by 13 bases, with 21 bases between the two germline ends. This CDR3 has 16 amino acids. CDR1 LGHNA and CDR2 YSLEER come from the germline V gene. CDR3 in DNA: TGCGCCAGCAGCCAAGATTTACAGGGACGACCTATTATACTGTTTTTT. Protein product: CASSQDLQGRPIILFF.

This chain uses TRBV10-3 with TRBJ1-1, with D possibly matching TRBD1 (6 bases). V was cut by 2 bases and J by 10 bases, with 29 bases left in between. The CDR3 runs to 18 residues. Germline CDR1 and CDR2: ENHRY and SYGVKD. CDR3 DNA sequence: TGTGCCATCAGTGAGAAAGGGCCCCCGGAGTGGCGGGTCAGGGGAGCTTTCTTT. Protein: CAISEKGPPEWRVRGAFF.